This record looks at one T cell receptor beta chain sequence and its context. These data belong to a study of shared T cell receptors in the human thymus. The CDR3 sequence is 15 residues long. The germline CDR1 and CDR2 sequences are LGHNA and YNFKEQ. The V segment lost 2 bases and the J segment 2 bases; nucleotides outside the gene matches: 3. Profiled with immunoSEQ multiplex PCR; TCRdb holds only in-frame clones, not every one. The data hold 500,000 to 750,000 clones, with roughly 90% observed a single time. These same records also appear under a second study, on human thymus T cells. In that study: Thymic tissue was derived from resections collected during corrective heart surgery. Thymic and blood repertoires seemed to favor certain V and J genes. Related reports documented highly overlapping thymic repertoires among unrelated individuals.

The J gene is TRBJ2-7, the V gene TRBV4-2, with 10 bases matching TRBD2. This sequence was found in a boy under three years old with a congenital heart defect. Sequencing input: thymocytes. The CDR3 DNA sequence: TGTGCCAGCAGCCAAATAGCGGGAGGCGCCTACGAGCAGTACTTC. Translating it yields CASSQIAGGAYEQYF.